Presented here are 8 T cell receptor beta chains from one specimen sequenced in a study of patients and donors after allogeneic stem cell transplantation. TCRdb itself ran the RT-PCR reads through MiXCR, one entry per CDR3 protein. The table shows approximately 200,000 distinct CDR3 sequences, with about 38% occurring only once. The source material was blood, either unsorted or a sorted T cell fraction (not recorded which). The receptors were gathered from a human donor who was either an allogeneic HSCT recipient or a stem cell or donor lymphocyte infusion donor (not recorded which). It is not recorded whose cells these are; they may come from a transplant donor.

This clonotype was counted ten times or more. This chain uses TRBV12-3 or TRBV12-4 with TRBJ1-1; D unresolved. V was shortened by 6 bases and J by 0 bases, with 8 bases between the two germline ends. The CDR3 covers 13 residues. CDR3 residues: CASSNQMNTEAFF. The CDR3, as DNA: TGTGCCAGCAGCAATCAGATGAACACTGAAGCTTTCTTT.

The chain recombines TRBV3-1 with TRBJ1-1; D call uncertain. The CDR3 is 15 residues long. V was clipped by 0 bases and J by 1 base, with 9 bases between them. The germline V gene has CDR1 LGHDT and CDR2 YNNKEL (reference sequence). The CDR3 DNA sequence: TGTGCCAGCAGCCAAGATGCCCAGCCGAACACTGAAGCTTTCTTT. Its translation: CASSQDAQPNTEAFF.

The chain employs TRBV20-1 and TRBJ1-1; 8 bases are shared with TRBD1. Germline V gene sequence: CDR1 DFQATT, CDR2 SNEGSKA (reference sequence). V shed 6 bases, J shed 1 base, and the junction held 1 base outside the gene matches. The length of the CDR3 is 12 residues. CDR3 region: CSAGTGNTEAFF. CDR3 DNA sequence: TGCAGTGCCGGGACAGGGAACACTGAAGCTTTCTTT.

This clonotype came up a few times. The rearrangement links TRBV27 to TRBJ1-5, with D possibly being TRBD1 (5 bases). The ends were cut back, 2 bases at V and 3 bases at J, with 14 bases in the middle. Germline CDR1 MNHEY, CDR2 SMNVEV (reference sequence). This CDR3 region has 16 residues. CDR3 residues: CASSLVGQGNNQPQHF. CDR3 in DNA: TGTGCCAGCAGTTTAGTGGGGCAGGGCAACAATCAGCCCCAGCATTTT.

The V call is TRBV29-1, the J call TRBJ2-3, with D possibly being TRBD2 (6 bases). The CDR3 length is 15 residues. Per the germline V gene, CDR1 is SQVTM and CDR2 is ANQGSEA. V gave up 3 bases and J gave up 4 bases, with 17 bases separating them. In DNA form, the CDR3 reads TGCAGCGTTGACCTCCTTCGGGGGACTCCAGATACGCAGTATTTT. Encoded protein: CSVDLLRGTPDTQYF.

In this sample, this clonotype turned up a few times. This chain uses TRBV12-3 or TRBV12-4 with TRBJ2-1; 13 bases are shared with TRBD2. The CDR3 runs 14 residues. V lost 9 bases, J lost 8 bases, and 7 bases stayed unmatched. Written as DNA, the CDR3 is TGTGCCAGGGGTGGACTAGCGGGGGAGGATGAGCAGTTCTTC. Translating it yields CARGGLAGEDEQFF.

This clonotype was counted a few times. The chain employs TRBV7-8 and TRBJ1-2; 8 bases line up with TRBD1. CDR3 length: 12 amino acids. CDR1 SGHVS and CDR2 FQNEAQ come from the germline V gene. V was pared by 5 bases and J by 8 bases, with 4 bases of the junction left unmatched. CDR3 nucleotides: TGTGCCAGCAGCCGGACAGGGATAGGCTACACCTTC. Translating gives CASSRTGIGYTF.

The chain combines TRBV4-1 with TRBJ1-1; unclear D gene. In germline, CDR1 is MGHRA, CDR2 YSYEKL. Trimming removed 4 bases at V and 5 bases at J, with 14 bases between. CDR3 size: 14 residues. The CDR3 loop is CASSPRFPSTEAFF. The CDR3 DNA is TGCGCCAGCAGCCCGAGGTTTCCGAGTACTGAAGCTTTCTTT.